The clone carrying this TCR beta chain has only one observation. Its antigen is unknown. Profiling relied on immunoSEQ multiplex PCR, and the TCRdb table lists in-frame clones only, not all of them. Of some 120,000 clones listed, over 90% are singletons. Germline V CDR1 and CDR2: SGHTS, YDEGEE. V lost 4 bases and J 3 bases, leaving 10 bases between the germline ends. CDR3 length: 13 residues. This sample was taken from a study of T cell responses to AZD1222 COVID-19 vaccine. Overall study findings and caveats: Clonal diversity was possibly underestimated, and the donors were mostly white British, with more females. A reported finding is that nearly half of spike-specific TCRs target unmutated variant regions.

The specimen was peripheral blood, collected on day 0 of AZD1222 vaccination. The receptor was isolated from an adult in good health. The chain links TRBV5-8 to TRBJ1-2; D ambiguous. In DNA, the CDR3 is TGTGCCAGCAGCGTCCATGGGGACTATGGCTACACCTTC. This sequence encodes CASSVHGDYGYTF. Full variable domain (remainder filled in from reference TRBV5-8 and TRBJ1-2): EAGVTQSPTHLIKTRGQQATLRCSPISGHTSVYWYQQALGLGLQFLLWYDEGEERNRGNFPPRFSGRQFPNYSSELNVNALELEDSALYLCASSVHGDYGYTFGSGTRLTVV.